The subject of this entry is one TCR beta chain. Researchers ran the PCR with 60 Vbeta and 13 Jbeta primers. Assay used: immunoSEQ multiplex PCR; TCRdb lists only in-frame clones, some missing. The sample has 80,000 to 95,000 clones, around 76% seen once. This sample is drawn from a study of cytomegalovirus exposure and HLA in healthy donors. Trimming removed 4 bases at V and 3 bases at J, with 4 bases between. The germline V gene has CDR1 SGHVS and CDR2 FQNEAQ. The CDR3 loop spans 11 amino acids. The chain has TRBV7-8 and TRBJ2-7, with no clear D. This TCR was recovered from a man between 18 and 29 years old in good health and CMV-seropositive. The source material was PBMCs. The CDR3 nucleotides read TGTGCCAGCAGCTCGTACTACGAGCAGTACTTC. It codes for CASSSYYEQYF.